Listed here is a single T cell receptor beta chain. As yet, its antigen is unknown. V shed 4 bases and J shed 3 bases, with 10 bases lying between them. Germline assignment: CDR1 MNHEY and CDR2 SMNVEV (reference sequence). This CDR3 contains 15 residues. The data are from a study of OX40 agonist ivuxolimab in advanced cancers. Study conclusions and caveats: CD8+ T cells averaged more expanded clones than CD4+.

This table comes from immunoSEQ multiplex PCR, and its TCRdb copy is limited to in-frame clones, with some not included. The table includes under 30,000 clones, less than 90% detected once. The material sequenced was CD4+ or CD8+ T cells sorted from blood, taken in a trial of the OX40 agonist ivuxolimab. The V call is TRBV27, the J call TRBJ1-6; D ambiguous. This TCR came from an adult with an advanced solid tumor such as melanoma, head and neck, liver or kidney cancer. The CDR3 bases are TGTGCCAGCAGTTCGATTCCGGGCTATAATTCACCCCTCCACTTT. Encoded protein: CASSSIPGYNSPLHF.